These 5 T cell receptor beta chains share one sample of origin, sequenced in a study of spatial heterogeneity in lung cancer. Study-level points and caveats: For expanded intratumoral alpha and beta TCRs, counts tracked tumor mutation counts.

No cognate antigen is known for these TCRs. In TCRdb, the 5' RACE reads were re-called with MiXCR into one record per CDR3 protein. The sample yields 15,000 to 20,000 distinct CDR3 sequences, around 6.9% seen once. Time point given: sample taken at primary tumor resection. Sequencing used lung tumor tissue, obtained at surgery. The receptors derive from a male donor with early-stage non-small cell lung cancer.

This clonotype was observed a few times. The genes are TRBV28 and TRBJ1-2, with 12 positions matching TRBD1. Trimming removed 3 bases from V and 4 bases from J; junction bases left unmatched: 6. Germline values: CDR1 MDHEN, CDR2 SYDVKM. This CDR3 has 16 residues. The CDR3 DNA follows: TGTGCCAGCAGTTTGGCGGGACAGGGGGCGGGCTATGGCTACACCTTC. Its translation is CASSLAGQGAGYGYTF.

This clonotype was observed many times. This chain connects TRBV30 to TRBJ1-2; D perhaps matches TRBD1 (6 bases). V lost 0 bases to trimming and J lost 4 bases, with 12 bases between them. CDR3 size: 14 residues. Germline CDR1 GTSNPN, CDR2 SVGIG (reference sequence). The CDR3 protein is CAWSVDRLGYGYTF. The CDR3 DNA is TGTGCCTGGAGTGTAGACAGGCTGGGCTATGGCTACACCTTC.

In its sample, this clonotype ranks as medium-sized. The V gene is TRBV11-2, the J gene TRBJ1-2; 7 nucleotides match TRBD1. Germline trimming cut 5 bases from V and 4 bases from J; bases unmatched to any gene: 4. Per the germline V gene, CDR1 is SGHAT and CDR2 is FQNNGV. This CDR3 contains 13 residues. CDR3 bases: TGTGCCAGCAGCCGACAGGGCGGCTATGGCTACACCTTC. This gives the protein CASSRQGGYGYTF.

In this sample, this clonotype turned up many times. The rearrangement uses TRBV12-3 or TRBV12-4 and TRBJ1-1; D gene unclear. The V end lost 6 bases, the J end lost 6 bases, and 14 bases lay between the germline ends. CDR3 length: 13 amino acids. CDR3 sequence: CASSPKVWSEAFF. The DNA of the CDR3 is TGTGCCAGCAGCCCAAAGGTCTGGTCTGAAGCTTTCTTT.

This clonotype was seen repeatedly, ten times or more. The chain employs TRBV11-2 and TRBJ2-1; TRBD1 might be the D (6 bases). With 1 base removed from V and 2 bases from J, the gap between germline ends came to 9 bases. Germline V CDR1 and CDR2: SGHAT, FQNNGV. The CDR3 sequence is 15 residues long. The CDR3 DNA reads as TGTGCCAGCAGCTTAGTCAGGGGCCCCTACAATGAGCAGTTCTTC. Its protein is CASSLVRGPYNEQFF.